This TCR beta chain was captured by sequencing in a study of OX40 agonist ivuxolimab in advanced cancers. Study-level information: Ivuxolimab, an agonistic anti-OX40 (CD134) antibody, was given to patients. Dosing consisted of intravenous ivuxolimab at 0.01 to 10 mg/kg every 2 weeks.

The method was immunoSEQ multiplex PCR; TCRdb's version includes in-frame clones alone and lacks a portion of them. The sample holds about 88,000 clones, 75% to 90% seen once. V shed 1 base and J shed 4 bases, with 16 bases lying between them. CDR3 length: 16 residues. Germline-derived CDR1 and CDR2 are LNHDA and SQIVND (reference sequence). The sequences come from CD4+ or CD8+ T cells sorted from blood, collected in a trial of the OX40 agonist ivuxolimab. The source of this sequence is an adult with an advanced solid tumor such as melanoma, head and neck, liver or kidney cancer. The rearrangement links TRBV19 to TRBJ1-1; possible D gene TRBD1, 6 bases. For the CDR3, the DNA is TGTGCCAGTAGTATAGGGGCAGGGGCCTTCGGCACTGAAGCTTTCTTT. This codes for CASSIGAGAFGTEAFF.